This is a list of T cell receptor beta chains from one sample in a study of blood T cells in healthy people across ages. TCRdb re-called the 5' RACE reads with MiXCR, one entry per CDR3 protein. The table includes more than 1 million distinct CDR3 sequences, less than 50% detected once. Sequences were obtained from blood. The receptors originated from a woman aged 60 to 75 in good health. CDR3s include the opening cysteine and the closing phenylalanine or tryptophan. D genes are given only for firm matches. The size field is filled for only some rows; it gives once, few, many or a size class.

J gene: TRBJ1-6; clone size: -; CDR3 length: 15; D gene: TRBD1; V gene: TRBV5-6; CDR3 DNA: TGTGCCAGCAGCTTGGTCGGGACAGGGAACTCACCCCTCCACTTT; CDR3 protein: CASSLVGTGNSPLHF
J gene: TRBJ1-5; clone size: -; CDR3 length: 15; D gene: -; V gene: TRBV20-1; CDR3 DNA: TGCAGTGCTAGAGCGCCAAGCCGGGGCAATCAGCCCCAGCATTTT; CDR3 protein: CSARAPSRGNQPQHF
J gene: TRBJ1-6; clone size: once; CDR3 length: 14; D gene: -; V gene: TRBV20-1; CDR3 DNA: TGCAGTGCAAAGGACAGCGTTTATAATTCACCCCTCCACTTT; CDR3 protein: CSAKDSVYNSPLHF
J gene: TRBJ1-2; clone size: -; CDR3 length: 14; D gene: TRBD1; V gene: TRBV10-3; CDR3 DNA: TGTGCCATCAGTGGTTTAAGGGACAGCTATGGCTTCACCTTC; CDR3 protein: CAISGLRDSYGFTF
J gene: TRBJ2-5; clone size: few; CDR3 length: 14; D gene: -; V gene: TRBV10-3; CDR3 DNA: TGTGCCATCAGTGTCGGAGGGACACAAGAGACCCAGTACTTC; CDR3 protein: CAISVGGTQETQYF
J gene: TRBJ2-5; clone size: -; CDR3 length: 14; D gene: -; V gene: TRBV20-1; CDR3 DNA: TGCAGTGCTAGAGATATCCGGGCGGCAGAGACCCAGTACTTC; CDR3 protein: CSARDIRAAETQYF
J gene: TRBJ1-1; clone size: -; CDR3 length: 13; D gene: -; V gene: TRBV25-1; CDR3 DNA: TGTGCCAGCAGTGCATACCAGAACACTGAAGCTTTCTTT; CDR3 protein: CASSAYQNTEAFF
J gene: TRBJ2-1; clone size: few; CDR3 length: 13; D gene: -; V gene: TRBV20-1; CDR3 DNA: TGCAGTGCTGCATTCGTAGTGGGAAATGAGCAGTTCTTC; CDR3 protein: CSAAFVVGNEQFF
J gene: TRBJ2-1; clone size: -; CDR3 length: 13; D gene: TRBD1; V gene: TRBV30; CDR3 DNA: TGTGCCTGGAGCGACAGGGGGAGAGGCGAGCAGTTCTTC; CDR3 protein: CAWSDRGRGEQFF
J gene: TRBJ2-3; clone size: once; CDR3 length: 16; D gene: TRBD1; V gene: TRBV25-1; CDR3 DNA: TGTGCCAGCAGTAGAGTAGGGACAGGGAGTCTGGATACGCAGTATTTT; CDR3 protein: CASSRVGTGSLDTQYF
J gene: TRBJ1-5; clone size: once; CDR3 length: 13; D gene: -; V gene: TRBV6-5; CDR3 DNA: TGTGCCAGCAGTGCACTGGCCAATCAGCCCCAGCATTTT; CDR3 protein: CASSALANQPQHF
J gene: TRBJ2-3; clone size: -; CDR3 length: 15; D gene: -; V gene: TRBV9; CDR3 DNA: TGTGCCAGCAGCGTAGACAGGGAGGGAACAGATACGCAGTATTTT; CDR3 protein: CASSVDREGTDTQYF
J gene: TRBJ2-1; clone size: few; CDR3 length: 21; D gene: TRBD2; V gene: TRBV9; CDR3 DNA: TGTGCCAGCAGCGTAGAATTGACTAGCGGGAGGGATATACATTCCTACAATGAGCAGTTCTTC; CDR3 protein: CASSVELTSGRDIHSYNEQFF
J gene: TRBJ2-7; clone size: -; CDR3 length: 13; D gene: -; V gene: TRBV13; CDR3 DNA: TGTGCCAGCAGCTCCGTGACGTACAATGAGCAGTACTTC; CDR3 protein: CASSSVTYNEQYF
J gene: TRBJ1-1; clone size: -; CDR3 length: 12; D gene: -; V gene: TRBV5-1; CDR3 DNA: TGCCCCAGCAGCTTGATGGGAACTGAAGCTTTCTTT; CDR3 protein: CPSSLMGTEAFF
J gene: TRBJ2-7; clone size: few; CDR3 length: 14; D gene: -; V gene: TRBV6-1; CDR3 DNA: TGTGCCAGCAGTGTTGGCAGGGCCACCTACGAGCAGTACTTC; CDR3 protein: CASSVGRATYEQYF
J gene: TRBJ2-3; clone size: -; CDR3 length: 18; D gene: TRBD2; V gene: TRBV3-1; CDR3 DNA: TGTGCCAGCAGTCGACTAGCGGGAGGGATTTCTAGCACAGATACGCAGTATTTT; CDR3 protein: CASSRLAGGISSTDTQYF
J gene: TRBJ2-1; clone size: -; CDR3 length: 18; D gene: TRBD2; V gene: TRBV5-1; CDR3 DNA: TGCGCCAGCAGCTTGGGACTAGCGGGGCACCGCTCCTACAATGAGCAGTTCTTC; CDR3 protein: CASSLGLAGHRSYNEQFF
J gene: TRBJ2-7; clone size: -; CDR3 length: 16; D gene: TRBD2; V gene: TRBV20-1; CDR3 DNA: TGCAGTGCTAGAGGGGTTTCAGCGGGACTCCTCTACGAGCAGTACTTC; CDR3 protein: CSARGVSAGLLYEQYF
J gene: TRBJ2-1; clone size: few; CDR3 length: 13; D gene: -; V gene: TRBV20-1; CDR3 DNA: TGCAGTGCTACCCGGGGAGTGACCAGCGAGCAGTTCTTC; CDR3 protein: CSATRGVTSEQFF
J gene: TRBJ2-3; clone size: few; CDR3 length: 16; D gene: TRBD2; V gene: TRBV7-2; CDR3 DNA: TGTGCCAGCAGATCTGGCTGGGCGGGAGAAGCAGATACGCAGTATTTT; CDR3 protein: CASRSGWAGEADTQYF
J gene: TRBJ2-7; clone size: -; CDR3 length: 15; D gene: -; V gene: TRBV10-3; CDR3 DNA: TGTGCCATCAGTGAGTCCGCCAGGGCCTTCTACGAGCAGTACTTC; CDR3 protein: CAISESARAFYEQYF
J gene: TRBJ2-7; clone size: once; CDR3 length: 15; D gene: TRBD1; V gene: TRBV9; CDR3 DNA: TGTGCCAGCAGCGTAGAGGGGACAGGAACTGACGAGCAGTACTTC; CDR3 protein: CASSVEGTGTDEQYF
J gene: TRBJ2-7; clone size: -; CDR3 length: 18; D gene: TRBD2; V gene: TRBV7-9; CDR3 DNA: TGTGCCAGCAGCTTACGTTTCGATGTAGAGCGGGGGGCCTACGAGCAGTACTTC; CDR3 protein: CASSLRFDVERGAYEQYF
J gene: TRBJ2-7; clone size: -; CDR3 length: 17; D gene: TRBD2; V gene: TRBV15; CDR3 DNA: TGTGCCACCAGCAGATATTCCGGGACTAGCGGGAACCATGAGCAGTACTTC; CDR3 protein: CATSRYSGTSGNHEQYF
J gene: TRBJ2-1; clone size: few; CDR3 length: 14; D gene: -; V gene: TRBV7-2; CDR3 DNA: TGTGCCAGCAGCTTAGATTACGGGACAATTGAGCAGTTCTTC; CDR3 protein: CASSLDYGTIEQFF
J gene: TRBJ2-1; clone size: -; CDR3 length: 17; D gene: TRBD2; V gene: TRBV15; CDR3 DNA: TGTGCCACCAGCTCCTACGGACTAGCGGGAGACAACAATGAGCAGTTCTTC; CDR3 protein: CATSSYGLAGDNNEQFF
J gene: TRBJ2-1; clone size: -; CDR3 length: 15; D gene: -; V gene: TRBV14; CDR3 DNA: TGTGCCAGCAGCCAAGATTGGAGCCAGGGCCATGAGCAGTTCTTC; CDR3 protein: CASSQDWSQGHEQFF
J gene: TRBJ2-5; clone size: many; CDR3 length: 14; D gene: -; V gene: TRBV9; CDR3 DNA: TGTGCCAGCAGCGACCGTAGGGCCCCAGAGACCCAGTACTTC; CDR3 protein: CASSDRRAPETQYF
J gene: TRBJ2-7; clone size: -; CDR3 length: 17; D gene: TRBD2; V gene: TRBV6-1; CDR3 DNA: TGTGCCAACCCTCCACTCGGGACTAGCGGGATGTATTACGAGCAGTACTTC; CDR3 protein: CANPPLGTSGMYYEQYF
J gene: TRBJ2-7; clone size: -; CDR3 length: 14; D gene: -; V gene: TRBV10-1; CDR3 DNA: TGCGCCAGCAGTGAGGGGGGGACAGCCGGAGAGCAGTACTTC; CDR3 protein: CASSEGGTAGEQYF
J gene: TRBJ2-6; clone size: -; CDR3 length: 17; D gene: -; V gene: TRBV11-2; CDR3 DNA: TGTGCCAGCAGCTTAGAGGGGGCGCTATCTGGGGCCAACGTCCTGACTTTC; CDR3 protein: CASSLEGALSGANVLTF
J gene: TRBJ2-1; clone size: -; CDR3 length: 12; D gene: -; V gene: TRBV20-1; CDR3 DNA: TGCAGTGCTAGAGGGGAAGGGAATGAGCAGTTCTTC; CDR3 protein: CSARGEGNEQFF